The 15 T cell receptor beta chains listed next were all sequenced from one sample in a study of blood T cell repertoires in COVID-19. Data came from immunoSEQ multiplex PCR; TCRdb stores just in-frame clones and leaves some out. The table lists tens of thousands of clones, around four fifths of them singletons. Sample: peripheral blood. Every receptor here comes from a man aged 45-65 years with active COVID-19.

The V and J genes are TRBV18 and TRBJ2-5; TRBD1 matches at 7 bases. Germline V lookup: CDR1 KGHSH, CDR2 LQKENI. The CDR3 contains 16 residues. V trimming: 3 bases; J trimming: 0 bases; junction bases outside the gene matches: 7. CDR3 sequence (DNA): TGTGCCAGCTCACCGTTGTTCGGACAGGACCAAGAGACCCAGTACTTC. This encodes CASSPLFGQDQETQYF.

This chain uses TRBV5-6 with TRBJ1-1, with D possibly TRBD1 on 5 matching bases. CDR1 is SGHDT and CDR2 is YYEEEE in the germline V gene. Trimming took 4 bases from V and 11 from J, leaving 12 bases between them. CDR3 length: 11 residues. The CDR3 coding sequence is TGTGCCAGCAGCGCCGAGGGGAGGGCTTTCTTT. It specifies CASSAEGRAFF.

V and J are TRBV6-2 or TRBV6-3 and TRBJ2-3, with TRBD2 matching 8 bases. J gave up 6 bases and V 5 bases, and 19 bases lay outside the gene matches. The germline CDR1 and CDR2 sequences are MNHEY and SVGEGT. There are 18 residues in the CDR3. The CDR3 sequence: CASSTRGEGLGRLDTQYF. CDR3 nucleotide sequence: TGTGCCAGCAGTACCCGGGGTGAGGGACTAGGAAGACTGGATACGCAGTATTTT.

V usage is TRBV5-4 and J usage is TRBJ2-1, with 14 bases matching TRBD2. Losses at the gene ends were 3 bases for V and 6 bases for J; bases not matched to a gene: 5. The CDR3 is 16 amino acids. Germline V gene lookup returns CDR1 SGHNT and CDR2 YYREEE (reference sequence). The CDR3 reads CASSYPGTSGSNEQFF. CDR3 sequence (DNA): TGTGCCAGCAGCTATCCCGGGACTAGCGGGAGCAATGAGCAGTTCTTC.

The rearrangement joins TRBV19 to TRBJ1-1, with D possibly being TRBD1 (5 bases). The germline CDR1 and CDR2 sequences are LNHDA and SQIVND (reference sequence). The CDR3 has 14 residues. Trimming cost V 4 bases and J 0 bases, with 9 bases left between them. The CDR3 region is CASSKSGLNTEAFF. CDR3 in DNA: TGTGCCAGTAGTAAATCAGGGTTGAACACTGAAGCTTTCTTT.

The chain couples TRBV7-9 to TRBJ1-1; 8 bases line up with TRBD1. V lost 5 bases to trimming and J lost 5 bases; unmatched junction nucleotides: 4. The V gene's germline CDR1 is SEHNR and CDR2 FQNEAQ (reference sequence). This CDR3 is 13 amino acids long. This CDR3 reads CASSLQGATEAFF. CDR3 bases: TGTGCCAGCAGCCTTCAGGGGGCAACTGAAGCTTTCTTT.

The CDR3 region is CASSQDQAGMNTEAFF. DNA of the CDR3: TGTGCCAGCAGCCAAGATCAGGCAGGGATGAACACTGAAGCTTTCTTT. This chain connects TRBV4-2 to TRBJ1-1, with D possibly matching TRBD1 (5 bases). Trimming stripped 0 bases from V and 0 bases from J, with 11 bases between. Germline CDR1 reads LGHNA; CDR2 reads YNFKEQ. CDR3 length: 16 residues.

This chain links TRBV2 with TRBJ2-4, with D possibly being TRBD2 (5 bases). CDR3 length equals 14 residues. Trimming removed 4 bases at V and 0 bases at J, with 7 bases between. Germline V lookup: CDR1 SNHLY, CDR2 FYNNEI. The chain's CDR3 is CASSGERAKNIQYF. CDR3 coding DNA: TGTGCCAGCAGTGGGGAGCGAGCCAAAAACATTCAGTACTTC.

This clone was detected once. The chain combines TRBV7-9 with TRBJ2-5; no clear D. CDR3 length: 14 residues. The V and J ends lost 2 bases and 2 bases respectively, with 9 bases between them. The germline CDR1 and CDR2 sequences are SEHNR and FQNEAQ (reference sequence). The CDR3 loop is CASSLNAGQETQYF. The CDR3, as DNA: TGTGCCAGCAGCTTAAATGCAGGACAAGAGACCCAGTACTTC. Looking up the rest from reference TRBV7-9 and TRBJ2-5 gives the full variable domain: DTGVSQNPRHKITKRGQNVTFRCDPISEHNRLYWYRQTLGQGPEFLTYFQNEAQLEKSRLLSDRFSAERPKGSFSTLEIQRTEQGDSAMYLCASSLNAGQETQYFGPGTRLLVL.

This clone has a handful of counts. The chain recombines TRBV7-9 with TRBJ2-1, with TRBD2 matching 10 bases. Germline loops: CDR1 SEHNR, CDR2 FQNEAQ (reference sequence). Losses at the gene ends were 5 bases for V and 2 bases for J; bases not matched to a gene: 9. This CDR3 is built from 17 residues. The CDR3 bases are TGTGCCAGCAGCCCACTAGGACTAGCGGTAGCCTACAATGAGCAGTTCTTC. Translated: CASSPLGLAVAYNEQFF.

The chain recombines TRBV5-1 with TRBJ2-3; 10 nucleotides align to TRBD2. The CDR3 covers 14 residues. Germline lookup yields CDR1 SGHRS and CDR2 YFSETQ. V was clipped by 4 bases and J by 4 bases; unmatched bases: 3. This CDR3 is CASSSLAGADTQYF. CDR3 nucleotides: TGCGCCAGCAGCAGTCTAGCGGGAGCAGATACGCAGTATTTT.

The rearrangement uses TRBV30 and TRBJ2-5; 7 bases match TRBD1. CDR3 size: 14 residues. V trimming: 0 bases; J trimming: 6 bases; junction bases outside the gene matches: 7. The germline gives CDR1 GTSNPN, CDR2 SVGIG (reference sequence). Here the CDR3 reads CAWSVFQGQKTQYF. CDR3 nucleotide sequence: TGTGCCTGGAGTGTATTTCAGGGACAGAAGACCCAGTACTTC.

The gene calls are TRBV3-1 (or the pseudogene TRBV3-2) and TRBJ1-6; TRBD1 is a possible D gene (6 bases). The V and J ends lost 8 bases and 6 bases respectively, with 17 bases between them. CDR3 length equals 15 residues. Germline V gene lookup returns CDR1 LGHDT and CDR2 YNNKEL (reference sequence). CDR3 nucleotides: TGTGCCAGCCGCGAGGGGGGGACCTTTAATTCACCCCTCCACTTT. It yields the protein CASREGGTFNSPLHF.

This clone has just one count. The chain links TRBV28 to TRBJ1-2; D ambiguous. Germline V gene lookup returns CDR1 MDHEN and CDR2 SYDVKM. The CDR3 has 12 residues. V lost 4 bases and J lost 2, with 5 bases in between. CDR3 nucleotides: TGTGCCAGCAGTTCGGGAAACTATGGCTACACCTTC. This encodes CASSSGNYGYTF.

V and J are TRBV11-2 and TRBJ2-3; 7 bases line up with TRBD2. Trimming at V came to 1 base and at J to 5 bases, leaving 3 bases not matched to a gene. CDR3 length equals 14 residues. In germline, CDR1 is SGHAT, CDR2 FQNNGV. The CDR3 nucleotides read TGTGCCAGCAGCTTAGGACTAGCTGGAGATACGCAGTATTTT. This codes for CASSLGLAGDTQYF.